One and the same sample provided the 3 T cell receptor beta chains below, sequenced in a study of chemoradiotherapy in HPV16-positive cancers. The table came from immunoSEQ multiplex PCR; TCRdb's copy has only in-frame clones and leaves some out. The sample records 25,000 to 30,000 clones, approximately 80% being singletons. The sequencing used blood, collected from a patient who underwent chemoradiotherapy. These TCRs come from a human donor with HPV-associated anogenital cancer.

CDR3 in amino acids: CAWQTDMVGVNTEAFF. CDR3 DNA sequence: TGTGCCTGGCAAACCGATATGGTCGGGGTGAACACTGAAGCTTTCTTT. The gene calls are TRBV30 and TRBJ1-1, with D hard to call. The CDR3 consists of 16 residues. In germline, CDR1 is GTSNPN, CDR2 SVGIG (reference sequence). The V and J ends lost 5 bases and 0 bases respectively, with 19 bases between them.

CDR3 amino acids: CASSSGRASSYEQYF. DNA of the CDR3: TGTGCCAGCAGCTCGGGCAGAGCGAGCTCCTACGAGCAGTACTTC. This chain links TRBV11-2 with TRBJ2-7; D call uncertain. The germline V gene encodes CDR1 SGHAT and CDR2 FQNNGV. The CDR3 consists of 15 residues. The V end was cut by 4 bases, the J end by 0 bases, with 13 bases between. Filled out from reference TRBV11-2 and TRBJ2-7, the complete variable domain reads EAGVAQSPRYKIIEKRQSVAFWCNPISGHATLYWYQQILGQGPKLLIQFQNNGVVDDSQLPKDRFSAERLKGVDSTLKIQPAKLEDSAVYLCASSSGRASSYEQYFGPGTRLTVT.

The genes are TRBV4-1 and TRBJ2-3, with TRBD2 matching 8 bases. Per germline, CDR1 MGHRA and CDR2 YSYEKL. The CDR3 consists of 15 residues. With 4 bases clipped from V and 4 bases from J, the junction kept 7 bases outside the gene matches. CDR3 coding DNA: TGCGCCAGCAGCCTCGGACTAGCCAGTTCAGATACGCAGTATTTT. This sequence encodes CASSLGLASSDTQYF.